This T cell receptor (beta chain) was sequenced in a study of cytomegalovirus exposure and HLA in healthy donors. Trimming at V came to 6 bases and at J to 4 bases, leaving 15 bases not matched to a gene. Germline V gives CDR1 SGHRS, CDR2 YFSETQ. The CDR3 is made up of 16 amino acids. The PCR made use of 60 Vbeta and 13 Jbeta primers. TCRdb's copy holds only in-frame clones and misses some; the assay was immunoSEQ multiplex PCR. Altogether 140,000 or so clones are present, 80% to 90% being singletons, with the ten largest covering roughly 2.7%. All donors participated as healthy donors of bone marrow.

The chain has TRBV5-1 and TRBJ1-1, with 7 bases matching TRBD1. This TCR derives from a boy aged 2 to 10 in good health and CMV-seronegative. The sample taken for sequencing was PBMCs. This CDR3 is CASIGQAILGVTEAFF. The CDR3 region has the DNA TGCGCCAGCATAGGACAGGCAATCCTCGGGGTCACTGAAGCTTTCTTT.